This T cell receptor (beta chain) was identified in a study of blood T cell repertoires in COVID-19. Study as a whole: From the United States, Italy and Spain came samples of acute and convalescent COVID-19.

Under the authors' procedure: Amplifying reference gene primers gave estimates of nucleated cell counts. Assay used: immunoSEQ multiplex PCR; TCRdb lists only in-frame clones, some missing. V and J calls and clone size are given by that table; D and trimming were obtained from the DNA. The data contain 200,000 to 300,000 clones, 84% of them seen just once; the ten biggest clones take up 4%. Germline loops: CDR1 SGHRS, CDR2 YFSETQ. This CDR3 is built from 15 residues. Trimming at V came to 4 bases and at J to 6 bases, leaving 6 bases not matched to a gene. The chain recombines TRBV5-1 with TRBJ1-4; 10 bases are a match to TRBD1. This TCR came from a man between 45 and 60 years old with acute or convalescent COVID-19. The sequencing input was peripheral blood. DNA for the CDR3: TGCGCCAGCAGCAGGGACAGGGGCAAGGATGAAAAACTGTTTTTT. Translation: CASSRDRGKDEKLFF.